In this sample, the clone carrying this TCR beta chain turned up a few times. Antigen specificity is unknown. The data are from a study of CD8+CD57+ T cells in acquired aplastic anemia. On the study more broadly: An average of 3.2 ug of DNA was obtained from sorted CD4+ and CD8+ cells.

Study-wide points: Statistical testing detected no significant gap in CD8+ Simpson's diversity between patients and controls.

Genomic DNA was employed as the template in profiling TCR beta VDJ and CDR3. TCRdb fed the reads into MiXCR, producing one record per CDR3 protein. The sample lists roughly 200,000 distinct CDR3 sequences; roughly 55% were seen once. This CDR3 has 15 residues. Per germline, CDR1 SGHRS and CDR2 YFSETQ. The germline V and J ends were trimmed by 4 bases and 0 bases, with 11 bases remaining between them. The receptor's source is a human donor in good health. The gene calls are TRBV5-1 and TRBJ2-1; tentative D call: TRBD1 (5 bases). Sequenced sample: sorted CD4+, CD8+, or CD8+CD57+ T cells (not recorded which) from PBMCs. This CDR3 reads CASSTTASSYNEQFF. As DNA, the CDR3 is TGCGCCAGCAGCACGACAGCAAGCTCCTACAATGAGCAGTTCTTC.